This record concerns one TCR beta chain sequence. Its antigen is not known. This entry belongs to a study of cytomegalovirus exposure and HLA in healthy donors. Study-wide results and limits: The study recorded 150 to 200 TCR beta chains that were cytomegalovirus-associated. In a later analysis, parvovirus B19, influenza, CMV and Epstein-Barr virus appeared linked to several top co-occurrence clusters.

PCR involved 60 Vbeta and 13 Jbeta primers. Clones were read by immunoSEQ multiplex PCR, and TCRdb kept only the in-frame ones, dropping some. The sample holds around 170,000 clones, around 80% seen once. The CDR3 has 16 amino acids. V lost 5 bases, J lost 0 bases, and 13 bases lay in between. CDR1 and CDR2 (germline): MDHEN, SYDVKM. Material for sequencing was PBMCs. The chain recombines TRBV28 with TRBJ1-4; weak D call: TRBD1 (5 bases). The sequence was collected from a woman in her forties or fifties in good health and CMV-seronegative. This CDR3 reads CASSPGTVSTNEKLFF. The CDR3 nucleotides are TGTGCCAGCAGTCCCGGGACTGTTTCAACTAATGAAAAACTGTTTTTT.